These 18 T cell receptor beta chains came from one sample sequenced in a study of circulating CD8 cells and anti-PD-1 response in melanoma. TCR libraries were prepared from roughly 14 ng of total RNA with the QIAseq Immune Repertoire TCR panel. One entry per CDR3 protein results from TCRdb running MiXCR on the reads. The sample lists 300 to 350 distinct CDR3 sequences; 8.5% to 10% were seen once. From live CD3+CD8+TCRalphabeta+ cells, four PD-1 and/or TIGIT subsets were sorted. The source material was CD8+ T cells from PBMCs, sampled at baseline or after one month of anti-PD-1 therapy (not recorded which). The origin of the receptors is a human donor with melanoma.

This clonotype qualifies as large (0.1 to 1%). The V call is TRBV10-2, the J call TRBJ2-7, with unresolved D. The CDR3 is made up of 13 amino acids. Germline V gene data show CDR1 as WSHSY and CDR2 as SAAADI. V lost 2 bases to trimming and J lost 2 bases, with 7 bases between them. CDR3 coding DNA: TGCGCCAGCAGTGAGGGGATTACCTACGAGCAGTACTTC. Its protein is CASSEGITYEQYF.

This clonotype is categorized as medium-sized. The chain couples TRBV19 to TRBJ2-1; D might be TRBD2 (5 bases). Looked up from germline, CDR1 is LNHDA and CDR2 is SQIVND (reference sequence). The CDR3 has 13 amino acids. The V gene lost 3 bases and the J gene lost 5 bases, with 8 bases spanning the gap. The CDR3 DNA is TGTGCCAGTAGTATTACGGAGGACAATGAGCAGTTCTTC. Its translation is CASSITEDNEQFF.

By its share, this clonotype is medium-sized (0.01 to 0.1%). The CDR3 sequence: CASSLAGGGYNEQFF. DNA for the CDR3: TGTGCCAGCAGTTTGGCGGGGGGGGGCTACAATGAGCAGTTCTTC. The V gene is TRBV27, the J gene TRBJ2-1; TRBD2 aligns across 9 bases. This CDR3 has 15 amino acids. V trimming: 3 bases; J trimming: 3 bases; junction bases outside the gene matches: 3. In germline, CDR1 is MNHEY, CDR2 SMNVEV (reference sequence).

By its share, this clonotype is medium-sized. The J gene is TRBJ2-1, the V gene TRBV5-4, with D perhaps being TRBD1 or TRBD2 (6 bases each). This CDR3 spans 13 amino acids. Germline V gene sequence: CDR1 SGHNT, CDR2 YYREEE (reference sequence). V lost 5 bases and J 9 bases, leaving 15 bases between the germline ends. CDR3 loop: CASSYFGGLEQFF. Written as DNA, the CDR3 is TGTGCCAGCAGTTACTTCGGGGGCCTTGAGCAGTTCTTC. Complete variable domain (other parts from reference TRBV5-4 and TRBJ2-1): ETGVTQSPTHLIKTRGQQVTLRCSSQSGHNTVSWYQQALGQGPQFIFQYYREEENGRGNFPPRFSGLQFPNYSSELNVNALELDDSALYLCASSYFGGLEQFFGPGTRLTVL.

About this clonotype: The CDR3 does not close with the conserved phenylalanine or tryptophan, likely indicating a read error. The rearrangement links TRBV4-1 to TRBJ2-1, with D uncertain. The germline V gene has CDR1 MGHRA and CDR2 YSYEKL. The CDR3 sequence is 14 residues long. CDR3 sequence: CASSQEVTDNEQFS. CDR3 bases: TGCGCTAGCAGCCAAGAAGTCACAGACAATGAGCAGTTCTCC.

Within the sample, this clonotype is large. The rearrangement links TRBV30 to TRBJ1-1; no clear D gene. V dropped 0 bases and J dropped 6 bases, with 11 bases sitting between them. Germline V CDR1 and CDR2: GTSNPN, SVGIG (reference sequence). The CDR3 extends over 13 amino acids. The CDR3 DNA is TGTGCCTGGAGTGTAGCGGGAAGAGCTGAAGCTTTCTTT. Encoded protein: CAWSVAGRAEAFF.

This clonotype is labeled large (0.1 to 1%). The V gene is TRBV20-1, the J gene TRBJ2-7, with TRBD2 as a possible D gene (5 bases). V was cut by 0 bases and J by 9 bases, with 12 bases left in between. Germline-derived CDR1 and CDR2 are DFQATT and SNEGSKA (reference sequence). The CDR3 consists of 12 residues. The CDR3 region has the DNA TGCAGTGCTAGAGATCTGGGAGAAGGGCAGTACTTC. The encoded protein is CSARDLGEGQYF.

This rearrangement joins TRBV9 to TRBJ2-3; 9 nucleotides match TRBD1. CDR1 SGDLS and CDR2 YYNGEE come from the germline V gene. The V and J ends lost 3 bases and 3 bases, in that order; junction bases with no gene match: 8. CDR3 length: 16 amino acids. The CDR3 sequence is CASSGLGDRGTDTQYF. CDR3 DNA: TGTGCCAGCAGCGGCCTAGGAGACAGGGGGACAGATACGCAGTATTTT. Variable domain in full (rest from reference TRBV9 and TRBJ2-3): DSGVTQTPKHLITATGQRVTLRCSPRSGDLSVYWYQQSLDQGLQFLIQYYNGEERAKGNILERFSAQQFPDLHSELNLSSLELGDSALYFCASSGLGDRGTDTQYFGPGTRLTVL.

This clonotype ranks as medium-sized. This may come from a read error, since a much larger clone is one base off. The V gene is TRBV4-1, the J gene TRBJ2-1; no reliable D call. V dropped 0 bases and J dropped 9 bases, with 12 bases sitting between them. The CDR3 loop spans 14 amino acids. Germline V gives CDR1 MGHRA, CDR2 YSYEKL. CDR3: CASSQEVTDIEQFF. The DNA of the CDR3 is TGCGCCAGCAGCCAAGAAGTCACAGACATTGAGCAGTTCTTC.

This clonotype is termed medium-sized. This chain connects TRBV10-3 to TRBJ2-7, with TRBD1 identical over 9 bases. J was trimmed by 3 bases and V by 3 bases; bases with no gene match: 6. CDR3 length: 15 amino acids. The V gene's germline CDR1 is ENHRY and CDR2 SYGVKD. DNA for the CDR3: TGTGCCATCAGTGACCCTCGACAGGGGGTCTACGAGCAGTACTTC. It codes for CAISDPRQGVYEQYF.

By sample fraction, this clonotype is medium-sized. As DNA, the CDR3 is TGTGCCAGTAATACCGGTACTCTCTCTGGAAACACCATATATTTT. Residues: CASNTGTLSGNTIYF. The chain employs TRBV19 and TRBJ1-3; D is unresolved. This CDR3 is 15 amino acids long. Trimming took off 7 bases at V and 0 bases at J, with 13 bases between the two ends. CDR1 and CDR2 from the germline V gene are LNHDA and SQIVND (reference sequence).

In its sample, this clonotype is medium-sized (0.01 to 0.1%). The V gene is TRBV19, the J gene TRBJ1-1; possible D gene TRBD1, 6 bases. Germline V gene data show CDR1 as LNHDA and CDR2 as SQIVND (reference sequence). The length of the CDR3 is 14 residues. V gave up 6 bases and J gave up 1 base, with 12 bases separating them. The CDR3 loop reads CASRMGTSNTEAFF. CDR3 bases: TGTGCCAGTAGGATGGGGACATCGAACACTGAAGCTTTCTTT.

By share, this clonotype counts as medium-sized. The rearrangement links TRBV7-8 to TRBJ1-1; no clear D. V dropped 3 bases and J dropped 11 bases, with 13 bases sitting between them. Per germline, CDR1 SGHVS and CDR2 FQNEAQ. The CDR3 is 12 amino acids. CDR3 in amino acids: CASSLGDHKAFF. CDR3 DNA sequence: TGTGCCAGCAGCTTGGGCGACCATAAGGCTTTCTTT.

This clonotype was detected only a few times. The junction shows a germline mismatch at one end, possibly a read error. The chain recombines TRBV6-1 with TRBJ2-3; D is undetermined. The CDR3 consists of 13 residues. CDR1 is MNHNS and CDR2 is SASEGT in the germline V gene. CDR3 nucleotides: TGTGCCAGCAGTGAGCTCCTTGTAGATACGCAGTACTTT. This codes for CASSELLVDTQYF.

By share, this clonotype ranks as medium-sized (0.01 to 0.1%). The V and J genes are TRBV12-3 or TRBV12-4 and TRBJ2-3; the D is unclear. The CDR3 is 13 amino acids. Trimming stripped 5 bases from V and 0 bases from J, with 6 bases between. The CDR3: CASSPSSTDTQYF. The CDR3, as DNA: TGTGCCAGCAGTCCCTCTAGCACAGATACGCAGTATTTT.

This clonotype is classed as large. The V call is TRBV4-1, the J call TRBJ2-1, with no clear D. The CDR3 has 14 amino acids. Trimming took off 0 bases at V and 5 bases at J, with 8 bases between the two ends. Germline V lookup: CDR1 MGHRA, CDR2 YSYEKL. The CDR3 DNA sequence: TGCGCCAGCAGCCAAGAAGTCACAGACAATGAGCAGTTCTTC. Translation gives CASSQEVTDNEQFF.

This clonotype ranks as large (0.1 to 1%). The chain combines TRBV28 with TRBJ2-1, with D maybe TRBD2 (5 bases). The CDR3 loop spans 17 amino acids. V lost 2 bases to trimming and J lost 0 bases, with 14 bases between them. From germline, CDR1 is MDHEN and CDR2 SYDVKM. The CDR3 DNA follows: TGTGCCAGCAGTTTAGTCCCCAGCGGTAGCTCCTACAATGAGCAGTTCTTC. This encodes CASSLVPSGSSYNEQFF.

By share of the sample, this clonotype is large. The chain has TRBV7-2 and TRBJ1-2, with D possibly being TRBD1 (5 bases). Germline loops: CDR1 SGHTA, CDR2 FQGNSA. Trimming took off 5 bases at V and 0 bases at J, with 16 bases between the two ends. The CDR3 has 16 amino acids. The CDR3 region is CASSPMGLLANYGYTF. The CDR3 DNA follows: TGTGCCAGCAGCCCGATGGGGCTGCTAGCTAACTATGGCTACACCTTC.